This entry lists 24 T cell receptor beta chains sequenced from one sample in a study of shared clonotypes between healthy human individuals. Clones were sequenced by immunoSEQ multiplex PCR, and TCRdb holds only the in-frame ones, with some missing. Counted here are over 950,000 clones, roughly 80% occurring once; the ten biggest clones make up 0.89%. Sequenced material: memory CD4+ T cells from PBMCs. Subset meaning: CD45RA-negative fraction. The receptors were gathered from a man between 18 and 29 years old in good health. Some clones in this sample may be carry-over from other donors' samples.

The J gene is TRBJ2-2, the V gene TRBV2, with 8 bases lining up with TRBD2. V gave up 11 bases and J gave up 5 bases; unmatched junction bases: 7. CDR3 length: 13 residues. The germline gives CDR1 SNHLY, CDR2 FYNNEI. DNA for the CDR3: TGTGCCCTTCAGCGGGAGAGAACCGGGGAGCTGTTTTTT. Amino acid sequence: CALQRERTGELFF.

The chain employs TRBV28 and TRBJ1-2; D unresolved. This CDR3 is built from 14 residues. V shed 6 bases and J shed 8 bases, with 19 bases lying between them. In germline, CDR1 is MDHEN, CDR2 SYDVKM. The CDR3 loop is CASSNFGQLVGYTF. Here the CDR3 DNA reads TGTGCCAGCAGCAACTTCGGGCAGCTCGTAGGCTACACCTTC.

The gene calls are TRBV6-1 and TRBJ2-7; unclear D gene. The V gene's germline CDR1 is MNHNS and CDR2 SASEGT. This CDR3 has 14 amino acids. Trimming removed 3 bases at V and 6 bases at J, with 15 bases between. The CDR3 DNA follows: TGTGCCAGCAGTGAGTGGGGATCAGTGGGCGAGCAGTACTTC. Translating it yields CASSEWGSVGEQYF.

This chain links TRBV9 with TRBJ2-3, with 16 positions matching TRBD2. With V trimmed by 2 bases and J by 10 bases, 4 bases remained unmatched. CDR1 is SGDLS and CDR2 is YYNGEE in the germline V gene. The CDR3 covers 15 residues. The CDR3 loop reads CASSVGLAGGVAQYF. As DNA, the CDR3 is TGTGCCAGCAGCGTGGGACTAGCGGGAGGGGTTGCGCAGTATTTT. Drawing the rest from reference TRBV9 and TRBJ2-3, the complete variable domain is DSGVTQTPKHLITATGQRVTLRCSPRSGDLSVYWYQQSLDQGLQFLIQYYNGEERAKGNILERFSAQQFPDLHSELNLSSLELGDSALYFCASSVGLAGGVAQYFGPGTRLTVL.

With respect to this clone: Other nucleotide sequences from this sample produce the same CDR3. The chain combines TRBV5-4 with TRBJ2-5; 9 bases are shared with TRBD1. The V gene's germline CDR1 is SGHNT and CDR2 YYREEE (reference sequence). J was trimmed by 4 bases and V by 0 bases; bases with no gene match: 4. CDR3 length: 15 residues. Here the CDR3 DNA reads TGTGCCAGCAGCTTGGGAGGGACAGGGCGAGAGACCCAGTACTTC. It codes for CASSLGGTGRETQYF.

V and J are TRBV5-1 and TRBJ2-7, with 9 positions matching TRBD1. The junction had 9 bases not matched to a gene; V was cut back by 5 bases and J by 6 bases. This CDR3 is 14 amino acids long. From germline, CDR1 is SGHRS and CDR2 YFSETQ. CDR3 amino acids: CASSDVQTGGEQYF. The CDR3 nucleotides read TGCGCCAGCAGTGATGTGCAGACAGGGGGCGAGCAGTACTTC.

Only one count was recorded for this clone. V usage is TRBV6-6 and J usage is TRBJ1-1, with 7 positions matching TRBD1. The CDR3 has 16 amino acids. Germline loops: CDR1 MNHNY, CDR2 SVGAGI (reference sequence). With 6 bases clipped from V and 3 bases from J, the junction kept 13 bases outside the gene matches. The DNA of the CDR3 is TGTGCCAGCAGCTCTGACAGGGCATTCGCGGACACTGAAGCTTTCTTT. Its translation is CASSSDRAFADTEAFF.

The rearrangement links TRBV30 to TRBJ1-5; a weak D match, TRBD1 (5 bases). The germline CDR1 and CDR2 sequences are GTSNPN and SVGIG (reference sequence). The CDR3 is made up of 14 amino acids. Trimming removed 0 bases at V and 6 bases at J, with 12 bases between. CDR3 in amino acids: CAWSVTAGSQPQHF. CDR3 nucleotide sequence: TGTGCCTGGAGTGTCACGGCAGGGAGTCAGCCCCAGCATTTT.

This clone has a single count. V usage is TRBV4-2 and J usage is TRBJ1-3; the D is unclear. V was cut by 4 bases and J by 0 bases, with 10 bases left in between. The CDR3 totals 15 residues. The germline V gene encodes CDR1 LGHNA and CDR2 YNFKEQ. Here the CDR3 reads CASSPLLDSGNTIYF. The CDR3 region has the DNA TGTGCCAGCAGCCCCCTATTGGACTCTGGAAACACCATATATTTT.

CDR3 sequence (DNA): TGTGCCAGCACCTGGGGGACAGGGAGGAATGAGCAGTTCTTC. Its translation is CASTWGTGRNEQFF. The chain has TRBV2 and TRBJ2-1; 9 bases align to TRBD1. The CDR3 contains 14 residues. The germline V gene has CDR1 SNHLY and CDR2 FYNNEI. With 7 bases clipped from V and 7 bases from J, the junction kept 8 bases outside the gene matches.

The gene calls are TRBV27 and TRBJ1-3; 10 bases match TRBD1. This CDR3 region has 15 residues. The germline V gene encodes CDR1 MNHEY and CDR2 SMNVEV (reference sequence). The V gene end was trimmed by 2 bases and the J gene end by 8 bases; junction bases not matched to a gene: 6. Here the CDR3 reads CASSLRTGGEDTIYF. The DNA of the CDR3 is TGTGCCAGCAGTTTAAGGACAGGGGGGGAGGACACCATATATTTT.

A note on this clone: Only one base separates this from a far larger clonotype, so it likely reflects a read error. The chain is built from TRBV7-8 and TRBJ2-6, with D perhaps TRBD2 (7 bases). Looked up from germline, CDR1 is SGHVS and CDR2 is FQNEAQ. The CDR3 has 19 amino acids. The V gene lost 1 base and the J gene lost 0 bases, with 16 bases spanning the gap. The CDR3 loop is CASSLGGGLGASGANVLTF. In DNA, the CDR3 is TGTGCCAGCAGCTTAGGGGGGGGACTGGGGGCCTCTGGGGCCAACGTCCTGACTTTC.

This clone was seen only a few times. The chain joins TRBV10-2 to TRBJ2-6, with 10 bases that match TRBD1. CDR1 and CDR2 (germline): WSHSY, SAAADI. This CDR3 region has 17 residues. J was trimmed by 4 bases and V by 8 bases; bases with no gene match: 11. This CDR3 is CASQGQGQGLGANVLTF. Written as DNA, the CDR3 is TGCGCCAGCCAAGGGCAGGGACAGGGGTTGGGGGCCAACGTCCTGACTTTC.

The rearrangement links TRBV5-4 to TRBJ2-3; the match to TRBD2 covers 11 bases. Looked up from germline, CDR1 is SGHNT and CDR2 is YYREEE (reference sequence). Trimming cost V 0 bases and J 3 bases; bases outside gene matches: 6. This CDR3 contains 17 residues. The CDR3 DNA is TGTGCCAGCAGCTTGGTGGGACTAGCGGTACCAACAGATACGCAGTATTTT. It translates to CASSLVGLAVPTDTQYF.

The sample holds a few counts of this clone. This chain connects TRBV2 to TRBJ2-1; 9 bases match TRBD2. CDR3 length equals 13 residues. Germline CDR1 and CDR2: SNHLY and FYNNEI. Losses at the gene ends were 7 bases for V and 7 bases for J; bases not matched to a gene: 5. CDR3 sequence reads: CASKAGGPNEQFF. The CDR3 DNA follows: TGTGCCAGCAAGGCGGGAGGGCCGAATGAGCAGTTCTTC.

The rearrangement links TRBV11-3 to TRBJ1-4; D uncertain. The V gene lost 2 bases and the J gene lost 11 bases, with 12 bases spanning the gap. This CDR3 is built from 13 residues. The germline gives CDR1 SGHNT, CDR2 YENEEA. The CDR3 sequence is CASSLKGSRKLFF. The CDR3 bases are TGTGCCAGCAGCTTAAAAGGCTCTCGGAAACTGTTTTTT.

This chain connects TRBV21-1 to TRBJ2-7; no check of the table's D call, TRBD1, against the DNA was made. TRBV21-1 is marked as a pseudogene. This CDR3 has 13 residues. The chain's CDR3 is CASPSGQLREQYF. CDR3 bases: TGTGCCAGCCCCAGTGGACAGCTCCGCGAGCAGTACTTC.

This clone came up a few times. The gene calls are TRBV7-9 and TRBJ1-2, with D unclear. CDR3 size: 14 residues. With 5 bases removed from V and 13 bases from J, the gap between germline ends came to 23 bases. Per germline, CDR1 SEHNR and CDR2 FQNEAQ (reference sequence). CDR3 sequence: CASSRPPVLPPLTF. CDR3 nucleotide sequence: TGTGCCAGCAGCCGACCGCCGGTACTCCCTCCCCTCACCTTC. Filled out from reference TRBV7-9 and TRBJ1-2, the complete variable domain reads DTGVSQNPRHKITKRGQNVTFRCDPISEHNRLYWYRQTLGQGPEFLTYFQNEAQLEKSRLLSDRFSAERPKGSFSTLEIQRTEQGDSAMYLCASSRPPVLPPLTFGSGTRLTVV.

The chain recombines TRBV15 with TRBJ2-6; no clear D. Germline loops: CDR1 LNHNV, CDR2 YYDKDF (reference sequence). The CDR3 is 18 amino acids. V lost 0 bases and J 2 bases, leaving 14 bases between the germline ends. CDR3 sequence: CATSRDPSRMAGANVLTF. CDR3 nucleotides: TGTGCCACCAGCAGAGATCCCAGCCGGATGGCTGGGGCCAACGTCCTGACTTTC.

V gene TRBV5-6 combines with J gene TRBJ2-6, with TRBD1 matching 8 bases. This CDR3 is 15 amino acids long. The V gene end was trimmed by 5 bases and the J gene end by 0 bases; junction bases not matched to a gene: 1. Germline CDR1 SGHDT, CDR2 YYEEEE. The CDR3 nucleotides read TGTGCCAGCAGACAGGGGGTCTCTGGGGCCAACGTCCTGACTTTC. It translates to CASRQGVSGANVLTF.

The chain combines TRBV28 with TRBJ1-1, with TRBD1 matching over 12 bases. Germline V gene sequence: CDR1 MDHEN, CDR2 SYDVKM. CDR3 length: 17 amino acids. V lost 6 bases and J lost 4; bases outside the gene matches: 12. Here the CDR3 reads CASSGTAGGQGATEAFF. The CDR3 bases are TGTGCCAGCAGCGGAACAGCGGGGGGACAGGGGGCCACTGAAGCTTTCTTT.

The J gene is TRBJ2-7, the V gene TRBV18; D possibly matches TRBD1 or TRBD2 (5 bases each). The V end lost 2 bases, the J end lost 0 bases, and 11 bases lay between the germline ends. This CDR3 spans 15 amino acids. CDR1 and CDR2 from the germline V gene are KGHSH and LQKENI. The CDR3 nucleotides are TGTGCCAGCTCACCAGGGGGTTCCAACTCCTACGAGCAGTACTTC. This sequence encodes CASSPGGSNSYEQYF.

This clone was picked up a small number of times. This chain joins TRBV11-3 and TRBJ2-1; TRBD2 is a possible D gene (6 bases). Germline CDR1 SGHNT, CDR2 YENEEA. Trimming removed 1 base at V and 10 bases at J, with 14 bases between. This CDR3 is built from 14 residues. The CDR3 coding sequence is TGTGCCAGCAGCTTAGCGCGGGACTCCGGAGAGCAGTTCTTC. This translates into CASSLARDSGEQFF. The variable domain in full, completed from reference TRBV11-3 and TRBJ2-1, reads EAGVVQSPRYKIIEKKQPVAFWCNPISGHNTLYWYLQNLGQGPELLIRYENEEAVDDSQLPKDRFSAERLKGVDSTLKIQPAELGDSAVYLCASSLARDSGEQFFGPGTRLTVL.

This clone was picked up a small number of times. The J gene is TRBJ1-1, the V gene TRBV7-9; D unresolved. V was shortened by 4 bases and J by 5 bases, with 11 bases between the two germline ends. The CDR3 totals 13 residues. Germline V gene sequence: CDR1 SEHNR, CDR2 FQNEAQ (reference sequence). The CDR3 DNA reads TGTGCCAGCAGCTCCAACTCGAATACTGAAGCTTTCTTT. This gives the protein CASSSNSNTEAFF. The full variable domain, its missing parts supplied by reference TRBV7-9 and TRBJ1-1, is DTGVSQNPRHKITKRGQNVTFRCDPISEHNRLYWYRQTLGQGPEFLTYFQNEAQLEKSRLLSDRFSAERPKGSFSTLEIQRTEQGDSAMYLCASSSNSNTEAFFGQGTRLTVV.